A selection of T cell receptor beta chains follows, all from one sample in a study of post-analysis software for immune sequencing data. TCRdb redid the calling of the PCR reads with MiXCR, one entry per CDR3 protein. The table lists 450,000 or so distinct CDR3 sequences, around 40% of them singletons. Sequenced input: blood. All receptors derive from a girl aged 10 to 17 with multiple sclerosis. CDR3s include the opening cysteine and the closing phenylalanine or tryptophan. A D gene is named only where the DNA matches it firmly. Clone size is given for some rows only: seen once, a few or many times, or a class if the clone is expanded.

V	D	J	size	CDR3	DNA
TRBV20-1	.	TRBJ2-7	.	CSAGRGPSSYEQYF	TGCAGTGCAGGCAGGGGCCCGAGCTCCTACGAGCAGTACTTC
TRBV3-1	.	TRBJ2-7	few	CASSQRRGGGYYEQYF	TGTGCCAGCAGCCAACGTCGAGGGGGGGGCTACTACGAGCAGTACTTC
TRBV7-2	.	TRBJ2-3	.	CAGSLAPGGNTQYF	TGTGCCGGCAGCTTAGCTCCTGGCGGAAATACGCAGTATTTT
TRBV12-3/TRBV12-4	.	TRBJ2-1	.	CASSLFGTINEQFF	TGTGCCAGCAGTTTATTTGGGACGATCAACGAGCAGTTCTTC
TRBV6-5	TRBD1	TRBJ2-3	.	CASTRKTGGRTDTQYF	TGTGCCAGCACCAGGAAAACAGGGGGTCGGACAGATACGCAGTATTTT
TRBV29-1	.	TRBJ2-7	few	CSVGTLASPYEQYF	TGCAGCGTCGGGACCCTAGCGTCCCCCTACGAGCAGTACTTC
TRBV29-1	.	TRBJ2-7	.	CSADRGYEQYF	TGCAGCGCTGACCGGGGCTACGAGCAGTACTTC
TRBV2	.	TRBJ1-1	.	CASTVTTNTEAFF	TGTGCCAGCACGGTAACCACGAACACTGAAGCTTTCTTT
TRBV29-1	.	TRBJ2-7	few	CSALDRAGYEQYF	TGCAGCGCCCTCGACAGGGCGGGATACGAGCAGTACTTC
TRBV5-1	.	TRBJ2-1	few	CASSLEVGNEQFF	TGCGCCAGCAGCTTGGAGGTTGGAAATGAGCAGTTCTTC
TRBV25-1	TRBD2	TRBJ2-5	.	CASSEYTGGRGGETQYF	TGTGCCAGCAGTGAATATACGGGAGGGAGAGGGGGAGAGACCCAGTACTTC
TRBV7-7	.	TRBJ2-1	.	CASSWLERGYNEQFF	TGTGCTAGCAGCTGGTTGGAGAGAGGGTACAATGAGCAGTTCTTC
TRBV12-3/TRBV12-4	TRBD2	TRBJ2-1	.	CASSLAFLAGGADEQVF	TGTGCCAGCAGTTTAGCCTTTCTAGCGGGAGGCGCCGATGAGCAGGTCTTC
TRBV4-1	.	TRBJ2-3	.	CASSQAVSTDTQYF	TGCGCCAGCAGCCAAGCTGTCAGCACAGATACGCAGTATTTT
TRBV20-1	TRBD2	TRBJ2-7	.	CSATNGLADYEQYF	TGCAGTGCCACGAACGGACTAGCGGACTACGAGCAGTACTTC
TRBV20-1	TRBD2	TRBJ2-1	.	CSARDVAGGPFNEQFF	TGCAGTGCTAGAGATGTAGCGGGAGGGCCCTTCAATGAGCAGTTCTTC